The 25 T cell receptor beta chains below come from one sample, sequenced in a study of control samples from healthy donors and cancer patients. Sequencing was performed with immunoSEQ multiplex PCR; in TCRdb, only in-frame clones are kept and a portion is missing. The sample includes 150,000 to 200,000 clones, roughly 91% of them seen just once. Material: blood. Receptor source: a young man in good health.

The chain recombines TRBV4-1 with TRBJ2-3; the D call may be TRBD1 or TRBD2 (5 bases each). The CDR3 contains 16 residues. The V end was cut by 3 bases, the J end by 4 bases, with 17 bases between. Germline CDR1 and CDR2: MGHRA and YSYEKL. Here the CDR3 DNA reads TGCGCCAGCAGCCATGCAGGGAGCGCAGGCCCAGATACGCAGTATTTT. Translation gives CASSHAGSAGPDTQYF.

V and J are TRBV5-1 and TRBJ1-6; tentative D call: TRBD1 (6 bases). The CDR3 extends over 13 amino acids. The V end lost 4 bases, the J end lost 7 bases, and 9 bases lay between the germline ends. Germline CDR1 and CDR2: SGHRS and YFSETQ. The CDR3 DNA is TGCGCCAGCAGCCAGACAGGAAATTCACCCCTCCACTTT. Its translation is CASSQTGNSPLHF. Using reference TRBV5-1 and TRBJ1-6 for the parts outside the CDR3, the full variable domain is KAGVTQTPRYLIKTRGQQVTLSCSPISGHRSVSWYQQTPGQGLQFLFEYFSETQRNKGNFPGRFSGRQFSNSRSEMNVSTLELGDSALYLCASSQTGNSPLHFGNGTRLTVT.

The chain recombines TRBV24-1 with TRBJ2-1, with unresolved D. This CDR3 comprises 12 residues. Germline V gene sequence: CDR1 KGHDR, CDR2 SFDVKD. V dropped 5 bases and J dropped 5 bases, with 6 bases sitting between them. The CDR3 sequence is CATSGGDNEQFF. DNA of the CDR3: TGTGCCACCAGTGGTGGAGACAATGAGCAGTTCTTC.

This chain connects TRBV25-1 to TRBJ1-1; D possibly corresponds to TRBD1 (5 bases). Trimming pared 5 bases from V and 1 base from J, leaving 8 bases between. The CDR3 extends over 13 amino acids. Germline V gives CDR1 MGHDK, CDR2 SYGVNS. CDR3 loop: CASSYGQNTEAFF. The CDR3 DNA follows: TGTGCCAGCAGTTACGGACAGAACACTGAAGCTTTCTTT.

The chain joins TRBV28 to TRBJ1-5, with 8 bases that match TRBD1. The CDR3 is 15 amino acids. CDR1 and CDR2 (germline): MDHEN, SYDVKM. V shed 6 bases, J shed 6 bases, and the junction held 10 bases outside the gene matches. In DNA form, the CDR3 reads TGTGCCAGCAGGTATACAGGGGGGACGGGTCAGCCCCAGCATTTT. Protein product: CASRYTGGTGQPQHF.

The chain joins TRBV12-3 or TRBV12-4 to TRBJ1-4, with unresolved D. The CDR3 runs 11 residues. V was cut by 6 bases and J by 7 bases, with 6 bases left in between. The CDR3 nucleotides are TGTGCCAGCAGACGAACTGAAAAACTGTTTTTT. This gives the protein CASRRTEKLFF.

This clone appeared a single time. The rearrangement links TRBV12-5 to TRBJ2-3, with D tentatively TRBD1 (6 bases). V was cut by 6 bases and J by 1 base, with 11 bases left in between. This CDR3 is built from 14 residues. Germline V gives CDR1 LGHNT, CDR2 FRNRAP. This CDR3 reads CASGEQGGTDTQYF. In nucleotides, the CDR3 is TGTGCTAGTGGGGAACAGGGAGGCACAGATACGCAGTATTTT.

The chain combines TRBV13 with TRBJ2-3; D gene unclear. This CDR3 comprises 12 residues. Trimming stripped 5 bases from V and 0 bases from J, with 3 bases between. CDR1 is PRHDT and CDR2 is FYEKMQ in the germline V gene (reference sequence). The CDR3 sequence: CASSDSTDTQYF. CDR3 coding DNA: TGTGCCAGCAGCGACAGCACAGATACGCAGTATTTT.

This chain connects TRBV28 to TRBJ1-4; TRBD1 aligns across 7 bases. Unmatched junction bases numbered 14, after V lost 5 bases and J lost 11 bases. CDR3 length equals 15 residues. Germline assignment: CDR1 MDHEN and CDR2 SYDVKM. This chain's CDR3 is CASSSLGTESSKLFF. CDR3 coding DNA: TGTGCCAGCAGTAGCCTAGGGACAGAATCAAGTAAACTGTTTTTT.

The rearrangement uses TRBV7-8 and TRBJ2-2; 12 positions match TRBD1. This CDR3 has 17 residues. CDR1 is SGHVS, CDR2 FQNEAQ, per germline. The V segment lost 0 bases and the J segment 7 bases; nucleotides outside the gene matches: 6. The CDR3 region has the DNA TGTGCCAGCAGCTTAGCTCGGGGACAGGGGGCGTTCGGGGAGCTGTTTTTT. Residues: CASSLARGQGAFGELFF.

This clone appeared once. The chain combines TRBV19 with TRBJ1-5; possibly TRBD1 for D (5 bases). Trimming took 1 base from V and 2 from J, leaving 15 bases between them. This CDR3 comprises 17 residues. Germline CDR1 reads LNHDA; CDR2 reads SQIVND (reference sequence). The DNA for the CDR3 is TGTGCCAGTAGTATAGGAGGGGAGGCAGGAGGCAATCAGCCCCAGCATTTT. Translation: CASSIGGEAGGNQPQHF.

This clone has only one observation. The CDR3 DNA reads TGTGCCAGTAGTATCTGGGGGGGAAACTATGGCTACACCTTC. It codes for CASSIWGGNYGYTF. V gene TRBV19 combines with J gene TRBJ1-2; D might be TRBD1 (5 bases). V lost 3 bases and J 2 bases, leaving 10 bases between the germline ends. The length of the CDR3 is 14 residues. Looked up from germline, CDR1 is LNHDA and CDR2 is SQIVND (reference sequence).

The CDR3 bases are TGTGCCAGCTCACTGACTACGGGCACTGAAGCTTTCTTT. Its protein is CASSLTTGTEAFF. The chain joins TRBV18 to TRBJ1-1; no definite D call. Germline V lookup: CDR1 KGHSH, CDR2 LQKENI. Trimming stripped 4 bases from V and 4 bases from J, with 10 bases between. The CDR3 length is 13 residues.

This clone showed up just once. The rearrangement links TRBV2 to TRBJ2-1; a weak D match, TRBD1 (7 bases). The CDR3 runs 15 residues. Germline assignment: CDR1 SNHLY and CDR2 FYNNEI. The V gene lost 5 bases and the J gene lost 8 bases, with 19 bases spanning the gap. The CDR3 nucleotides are TGTGCCAGCAGTAGGTGGCAGGGGGGTGTGGATGAGCAGTTCTTC. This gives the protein CASSRWQGGVDEQFF.

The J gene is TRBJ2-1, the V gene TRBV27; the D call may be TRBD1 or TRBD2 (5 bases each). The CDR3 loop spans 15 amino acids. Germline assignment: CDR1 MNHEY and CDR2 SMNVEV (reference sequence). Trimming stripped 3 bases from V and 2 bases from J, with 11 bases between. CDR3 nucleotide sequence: TGTGCCAGCAGTTTTTCGGGACGTCCCTACAATGAGCAGTTCTTC. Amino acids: CASSFSGRPYNEQFF.

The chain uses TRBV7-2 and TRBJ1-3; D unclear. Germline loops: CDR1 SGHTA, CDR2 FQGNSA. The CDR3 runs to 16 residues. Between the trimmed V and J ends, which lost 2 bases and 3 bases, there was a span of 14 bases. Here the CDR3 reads CASSLYPAGGGNTIYF. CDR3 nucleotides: TGTGCCAGCAGCTTATATCCCGCCGGAGGTGGAAACACCATATATTTT.

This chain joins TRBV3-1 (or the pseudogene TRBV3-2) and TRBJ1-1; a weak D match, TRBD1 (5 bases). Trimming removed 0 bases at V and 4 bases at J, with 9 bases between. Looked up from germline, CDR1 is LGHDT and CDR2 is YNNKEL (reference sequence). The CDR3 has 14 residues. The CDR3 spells CASSQEGGATEAFF. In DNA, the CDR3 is TGTGCCAGCAGCCAAGAAGGAGGGGCCACTGAAGCTTTCTTT.

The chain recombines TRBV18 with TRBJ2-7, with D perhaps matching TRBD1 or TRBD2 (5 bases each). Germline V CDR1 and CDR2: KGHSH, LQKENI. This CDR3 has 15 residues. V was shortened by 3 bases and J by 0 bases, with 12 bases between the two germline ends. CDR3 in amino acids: CASSPGTSSSYEQYF. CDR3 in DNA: TGTGCCAGCTCACCCGGGACCTCCAGCTCCTACGAGCAGTACTTC.

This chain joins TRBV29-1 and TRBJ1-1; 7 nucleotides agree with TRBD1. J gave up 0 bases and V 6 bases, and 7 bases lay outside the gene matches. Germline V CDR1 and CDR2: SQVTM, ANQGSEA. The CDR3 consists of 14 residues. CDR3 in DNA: TGCAGCGTCGCAGGGGGTAACATGAACACTGAAGCTTTCTTT. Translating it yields CSVAGGNMNTEAFF.

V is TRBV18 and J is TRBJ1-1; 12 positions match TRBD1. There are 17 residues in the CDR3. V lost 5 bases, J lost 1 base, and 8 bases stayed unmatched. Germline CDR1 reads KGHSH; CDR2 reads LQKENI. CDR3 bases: TGTGCCAGCTCAAAGTTCTCGGGACAGGGGGCGAACACTGAAGCTTTCTTT. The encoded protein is CASSKFSGQGANTEAFF. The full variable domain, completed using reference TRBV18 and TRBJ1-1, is NAGVMQNPRHLVRRRGQEARLRCSPMKGHSHVYWYRQLPEEGLKFMVYLQKENIIDESGMPKERFSAEFPKEGPSILRIQQVVRGDSAAYFCASSKFSGQGANTEAFFGQGTRLTVV.

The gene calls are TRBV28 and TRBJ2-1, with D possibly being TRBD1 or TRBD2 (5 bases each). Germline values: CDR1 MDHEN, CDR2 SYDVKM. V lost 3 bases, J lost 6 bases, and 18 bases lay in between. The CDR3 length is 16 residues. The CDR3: CASSLLGRIPLNEQFF. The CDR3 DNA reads TGTGCCAGCAGTTTGTTGGGACGGATCCCCCTCAATGAGCAGTTCTTC.

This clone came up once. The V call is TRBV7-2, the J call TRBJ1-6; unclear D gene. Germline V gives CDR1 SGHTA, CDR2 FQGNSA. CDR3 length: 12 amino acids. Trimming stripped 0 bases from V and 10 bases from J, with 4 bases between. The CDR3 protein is CASSLAGSPLHF. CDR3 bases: TGTGCCAGCAGCTTAGCGGGCTCACCCCTCCACTTT.

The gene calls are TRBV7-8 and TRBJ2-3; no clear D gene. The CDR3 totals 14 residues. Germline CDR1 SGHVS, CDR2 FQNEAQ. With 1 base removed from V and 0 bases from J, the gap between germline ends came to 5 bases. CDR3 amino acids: CASSLVSSTDTQYF. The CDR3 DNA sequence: TGTGCCAGCAGCTTAGTTTCTAGCACAGATACGCAGTATTTT.

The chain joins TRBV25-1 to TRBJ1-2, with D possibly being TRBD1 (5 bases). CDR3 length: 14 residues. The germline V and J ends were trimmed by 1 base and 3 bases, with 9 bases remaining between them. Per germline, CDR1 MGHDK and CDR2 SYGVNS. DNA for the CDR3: TGTGCCAGCAGTGAATCGACGGGGGACTATGGCTACACCTTC. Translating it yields CASSESTGDYGYTF.

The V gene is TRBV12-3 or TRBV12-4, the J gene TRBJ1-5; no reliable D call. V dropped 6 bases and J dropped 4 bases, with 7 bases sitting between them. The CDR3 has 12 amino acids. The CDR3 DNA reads TGTGCCAGCAGGAAACAGAATCAGCCCCAGCATTTT. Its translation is CASRKQNQPQHF.